A selection of T cell receptor beta chains follows, all from one sample in a study of identical twins. TCRdb itself ran the 5' RACE reads through MiXCR, one entry per CDR3 protein. The data show under 300,000 distinct CDR3 sequences, approximately 8.6% seen once. This sample was also put to use in a study of yellow fever vaccine responses in identical twins.

The sequenced sample was CD8+ T cells sorted from blood. These receptors all stem from a woman between 18 and 29 years old in good health. Both conserved end residues are part of each CDR3. Clone size is not always given. Where it is, it says once, few, many or a class for expanded clones.

v_call	clone_size	j_call	cdr3_aa
TRBV7-6	many	TRBJ2-2	CASSLRQGPNTGELFF
TRBV3-1	few	TRBJ2-2	CASTNKGPNTGELFF
TRBV12-3/TRBV12-4	many	TRBJ2-7	CASNTQGYEQYF
TRBV5-1	many	TRBJ2-5	CASSWTYGREAWKTQYF
TRBV7-9	NA	TRBJ2-7	CASSLAYRRGKEEQYF
TRBV7-8	NA	TRBJ2-3	CASSDIGRASTDTQYF
TRBV6-2/TRBV6-3	few	TRBJ2-1	CASSSTPSGVYNEQFF
TRBV4-1	few	TRBJ2-1	CASSQDSLAGGNSYNEQFF
TRBV7-3	NA	TRBJ1-4	CASSLKAGMYEKLFF
TRBV5-6	NA	TRBJ2-7	CASSFWHRAYEQYF
TRBV7-9	many	TRBJ2-5	CASSFPSGGGGETQYF
TRBV27	few	TRBJ1-6	CASTSQGDNSPLHF
TRBV12-3/TRBV12-4	many	TRBJ2-1	CASSIYNEQFF
TRBV5-6	NA	TRBJ1-2	CASSFLRQNLAYGYTF
TRBV10-2	NA	TRBJ2-2	CASSERGAEPGELFF
TRBV10-3	many	TRBJ2-3	CAIRGGTEDTDTQYF
TRBV6-2/TRBV6-3	many	TRBJ2-7	CASSPTSDSSYEQYF
TRBV10-3	many	TRBJ2-1	CAISEGDSTYNEQFF
TRBV4-2	few	TRBJ2-1	CASSPYRGGEQFF
TRBV6-5	many	TRBJ2-5	CASSYSTVGPEETQYF
TRBV13	many	TRBJ2-5	CASSSRTGLWGETQYF
TRBV20-1	NA	TRBJ2-7	CSARQWGETYEQYF
TRBV7-9	many	TRBJ2-7	CASTYRDSSYEQYF
TRBV7-2	few	TRBJ2-3	CASSLGLGIPDTQYF
TRBV3-1	many	TRBJ2-3	CASSQDPPTSITLSSTDTQYF
TRBV4-2	few	TRBJ2-5	CASSQVGIAERDQTQYF
TRBV6-5	NA	TRBJ2-1	CASSSTGPEQFF
TRBV29-1	NA	TRBJ1-2	CSVAGNYGYTF
TRBV4-2	many	TRBJ2-2	CASSHHYDLDLNTGELFF
TRBV7-8	many	TRBJ2-5	CASSRAPGGVVETQYF
TRBV7-9	many	TRBJ2-3	CASSFEQGTDTQYF
TRBV5-6	NA	TRBJ2-1	CASSPGTNFGRPQFF
TRBV7-9	NA	TRBJ2-7	CASSLVPSLGGQYF
TRBV3-1	few	TRBJ2-5	CASSQEDRAQETQYF
TRBV6-1	many	TRBJ2-5	CASNGGGAKETQYF
TRBV20-1	few	TRBJ2-7	CSARDPIDPMPYEQYF
TRBV28	few	TRBJ2-7	CASSAIRGKSTYEQYF
TRBV12-3/TRBV12-4	many	TRBJ2-3	CASSVSGSQRDTQYF
TRBV5-1	NA	TRBJ2-1	CASSLEGTGRHNEQFF
TRBV3-1	few	TRBJ2-1	CASSLFGGEQFF
TRBV9	many	TRBJ2-7	CASSVQQLSYEQYF
TRBV5-6	NA	TRBJ2-4	CASSSRGNIQYF
TRBV3-1	few	TRBJ2-3	CASSDMTSGRDTQYF
TRBV7-9	NA	TRBJ2-1	CASSYPSAGGTHNEQFF
TRBV15	many	TRBJ2-7	CATSRDPVTGAKGEQYF
TRBV12-3/TRBV12-4	NA	TRBJ2-3	CASSPTPGLEADTQYF
TRBV30	NA	TRBJ2-7	CAWSDNSYEQYF
TRBV7-6	NA	TRBJ1-4	CASSLLEVGKLFF
TRBV15	few	TRBJ2-1	CATSNDIGEQFF
TRBV6-5	NA	TRBJ1-2	CASSYSGRIYGYTF